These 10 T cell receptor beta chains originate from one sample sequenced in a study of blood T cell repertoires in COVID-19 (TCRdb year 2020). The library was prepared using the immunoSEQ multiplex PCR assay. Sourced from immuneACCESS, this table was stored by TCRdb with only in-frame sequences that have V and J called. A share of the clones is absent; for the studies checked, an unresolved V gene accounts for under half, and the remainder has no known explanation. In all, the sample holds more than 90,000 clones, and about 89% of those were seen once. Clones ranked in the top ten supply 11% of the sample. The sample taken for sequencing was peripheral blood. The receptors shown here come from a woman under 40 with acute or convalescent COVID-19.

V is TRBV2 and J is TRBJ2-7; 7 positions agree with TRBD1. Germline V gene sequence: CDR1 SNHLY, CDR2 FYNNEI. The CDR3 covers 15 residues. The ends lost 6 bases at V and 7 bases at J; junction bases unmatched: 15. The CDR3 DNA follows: TGTGCCAGCAGGATGGGGGACAGAGCCTTTGGAGAGCAGTACTTC. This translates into CASRMGDRAFGEQYF.

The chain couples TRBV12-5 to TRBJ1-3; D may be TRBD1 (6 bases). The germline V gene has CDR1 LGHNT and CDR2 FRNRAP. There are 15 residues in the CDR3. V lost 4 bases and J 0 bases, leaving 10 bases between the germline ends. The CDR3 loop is CASGSWTVSGNTIYF. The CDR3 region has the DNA TGTGCTAGTGGTTCCTGGACAGTCTCTGGAAACACCATATATTTT.

The CDR3 here is CASLLTGEYGYTF. In DNA form, the CDR3 reads TGTGCCAGCCTTCTTACAGGAGAATATGGCTACACCTTC. V and J are TRBV6-5 and TRBJ1-2, with a tentative D call TRBD1 (5 bases). Germline V lookup: CDR1 MNHEY, CDR2 SVGAGI. V was clipped by 8 bases and J by 5 bases, with 15 bases between them. This CDR3 region has 13 residues.

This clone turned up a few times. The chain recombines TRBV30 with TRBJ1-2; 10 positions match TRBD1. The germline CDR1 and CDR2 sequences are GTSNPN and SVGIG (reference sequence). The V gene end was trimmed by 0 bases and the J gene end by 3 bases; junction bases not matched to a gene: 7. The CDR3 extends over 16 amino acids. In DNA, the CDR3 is TGTGCCTGGAGTGTACGAAGGACAGGGGGGTACTATGGCTACACCTTC. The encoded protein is CAWSVRRTGGYYGYTF. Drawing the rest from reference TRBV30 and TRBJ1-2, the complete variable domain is SQTIHQWPATLVQPVGSPLSLECTVEGTSNPNLYWYRQAAGRGLQLLFYSVGIGQISSEVPQNLSASRPQDRQFILSSKKLLLSDSGFYLCAWSVRRTGGYYGYTFGSGTRLTVV.

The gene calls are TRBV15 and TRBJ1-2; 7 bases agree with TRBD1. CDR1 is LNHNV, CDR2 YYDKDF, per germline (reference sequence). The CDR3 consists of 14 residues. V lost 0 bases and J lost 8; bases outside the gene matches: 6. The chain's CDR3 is CATSRDRGLGGYTF. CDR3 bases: TGTGCCACCAGCAGAGATAGGGGGCTAGGCGGCTACACCTTC.

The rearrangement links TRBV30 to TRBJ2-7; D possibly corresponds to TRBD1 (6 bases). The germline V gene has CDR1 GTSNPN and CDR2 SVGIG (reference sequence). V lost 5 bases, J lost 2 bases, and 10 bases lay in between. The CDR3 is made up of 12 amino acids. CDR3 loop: CAWGGLTYEQYF. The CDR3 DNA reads TGTGCCTGGGGGGGCTTAACCTACGAGCAGTACTTC.

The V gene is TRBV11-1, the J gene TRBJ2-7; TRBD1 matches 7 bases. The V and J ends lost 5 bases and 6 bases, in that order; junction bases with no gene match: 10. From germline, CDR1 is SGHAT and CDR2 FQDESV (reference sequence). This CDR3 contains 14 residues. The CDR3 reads CASSRTGLLFEQYF. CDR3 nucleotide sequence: TGTGCCAGCAGCAGGACAGGTTTATTGTTCGAGCAGTACTTC.

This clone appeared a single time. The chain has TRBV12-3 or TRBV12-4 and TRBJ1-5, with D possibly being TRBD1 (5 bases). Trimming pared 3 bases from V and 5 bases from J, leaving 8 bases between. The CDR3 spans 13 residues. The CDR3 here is CASSLQGDQPQHF. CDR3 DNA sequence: TGTGCCAGCAGTTTGCAGGGTGATCAGCCCCAGCATTTT.

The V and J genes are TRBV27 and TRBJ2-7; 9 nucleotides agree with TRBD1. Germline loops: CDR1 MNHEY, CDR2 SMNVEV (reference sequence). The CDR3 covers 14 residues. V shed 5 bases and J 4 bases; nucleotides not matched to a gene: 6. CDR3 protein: CASSHRGQTYEQYF. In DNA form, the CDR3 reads TGTGCCAGCAGTCACAGGGGGCAGACTTACGAGCAGTACTTC.

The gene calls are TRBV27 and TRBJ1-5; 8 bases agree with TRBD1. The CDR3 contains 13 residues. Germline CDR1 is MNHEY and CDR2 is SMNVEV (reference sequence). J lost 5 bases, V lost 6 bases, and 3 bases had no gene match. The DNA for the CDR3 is TGTGCCAGCAGCTTGACAGGGGATCAGCCCCAGCATTTT. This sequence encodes CASSLTGDQPQHF.